Listed below are T cell receptor beta chains from one sample, sequenced in a study of blood T cells in healthy people across ages. From the 5' RACE reads, TCRdb called clonotypes with MiXCR, one entry per CDR3 protein. The sample contains approximately 940,000 distinct CDR3 sequences, roughly 48% of which appear only once. Sample: blood. These receptors all stem from a man younger than 45 in good health. Each CDR3 is given with its conserved first and last residue. D genes are given only for firm matches. Expanded clones are given a class, and other clones once, few, many or no size at all.

TRBJ2-7 | TRBV4-3 | . | TRBD2 | TGCGCCAGCAGCCAAGGGTTGGGGACTAGCGGCTACAATGAGCAGTACTTC | CASSQGLGTSGYNEQYF
TRBJ2-4 | TRBV20-1 | few | TRBD2 | TGCAGTGCTAGAACTAGCGGGGTTAAAAACATTCAGTACTTC | CSARTSGVKNIQYF
TRBJ2-7 | TRBV6-1 | few | . | TGTGCCAGCAGTGGGTCAGGGACCTACGAGCAGTACTTC | CASSGSGTYEQYF
TRBJ1-4 | TRBV2 | . | TRBD1 | TGTGCCAGCGAGTGGACAGGAAATAATGAAAAACTGTTTTTT | CASEWTGNNEKLFF
TRBJ1-2 | TRBV30 | . | . | TGTGCCTGGAGTGTAGGGGCGTATGGCTACACCTTC | CAWSVGAYGYTF
TRBJ2-1 | TRBV7-9 | few | . | TGTGCCAGCAGCTTAATGACCAGAGGGGGCAATGAGCAGTTCTTC | CASSLMTRGGNEQFF
TRBJ2-2 | TRBV6-1 | . | . | TGTGCCAGCAGTGGCTACAGGGAGTTGGACACCGGGGAGCTGTTTTTT | CASSGYRELDTGELFF
TRBJ2-3 | TRBV4-2 | . | . | TGTGCCAGCGCCGGGGGGACAAGCACAGATACGCAGTATTTT | CASAGGTSTDTQYF
TRBJ2-5 | TRBV7-2 | . | . | TGTGCCAGCAGCCCCCCTGGGACGAAACGCGTGGAGACCCAGTACTTC | CASSPPGTKRVETQYF
TRBJ2-1 | TRBV18 | . | TRBD2 | TGTGCCAGCTCACCCCTAGCGGGGCCTAACAATGTGCAGTTCTTC | CASSPLAGPNNVQFF
TRBJ2-1 | TRBV11-3 | . | . | TGTGCCAGCAGCTTAGCTCAGATATCCTACAATGAGCAGTTCTTC | CASSLAQISYNEQFF
TRBJ2-5 | TRBV28 | few | . | TGTGCCAGCAGTTCTATAGCGGACGCCGTCCAAGAGACCCAGTACTTC | CASSSIADAVQETQYF
TRBJ2-1 | TRBV20-1 | . | TRBD2 | TGCAGTGCTAGAGTCTCCGGGACTAGCTACTACAATGAGCAGTTCTTC | CSARVSGTSYYNEQFF
TRBJ2-3 | TRBV5-1 | . | . | TGCGCCAGCAGCTCGTTACAAACGACATACACAGGTACGCAGTATTTT | CASSSLQTTYTGTQYF
TRBJ2-5 | TRBV5-1 | few | TRBD1 | TGCGCCAGCAGCTTTGCCTTGGACAGGGGCCCGGGGGAGACCCAGTACTTC | CASSFALDRGPGETQYF
TRBJ2-7 | TRBV6-2/TRBV6-3 | . | TRBD2 | TGTGCCAGCAGTTTTGGACTAGCGGGCCTCCCCTACGAGCAGTACTTC | CASSFGLAGLPYEQYF
TRBJ1-2 | TRBV21-1 | . | . | TGTGCCAGCAGCAAGGGTCTCGCGACTGGCTACACCTTC | CASSKGLATGYTF
TRBJ1-2 | TRBV28 | . | . | TGTGCCAGCATCAGGGCTCCGGGGAACTATGGCTACACCTTC | CASIRAPGNYGYTF
TRBJ2-7 | TRBV11-1 | few | . | TGTGCCAGCAGCCGGGCAGCGGGTAACTCCTACGAGCAGTACTTC | CASSRAAGNSYEQYF
TRBJ1-5 | TRBV28 | . | TRBD1 | TGTGCCAGCAGTCAGGGGGGAACGCGGCAGCCCCAGCATTTT | CASSQGGTRQPQHF
TRBJ2-1 | TRBV3-1 | . | TRBD2 | TGTGCCAGCAGCCAACGCGGGACTAGCGGCCTACGCAATGAGCAGTTCTTC | CASSQRGTSGLRNEQFF
TRBJ2-5 | TRBV7-8 | few | . | TGTGCCAGCAGCCCCGTTATGAGAGAGACCCAGTACTTC | CASSPVMRETQYF
TRBJ2-7 | TRBV20-1 | many | TRBD1 | TGCAGTGCTAGAGAGACAGGGTCCAGGCAGTACTTC | CSARETGSRQYF
TRBJ2-1 | TRBV6-2/TRBV6-3 | . | TRBD2 | TGTGCCAGCAGCTATCACGGTCGGGGGGTGAAAAATGAGCAGTTCTTC | CASSYHGRGVKNEQFF
TRBJ2-3 | TRBV6-1 | . | . | TGTGCCAGCACCCGCGGGGATCTGACAGATACGCAGTATTTT | CASTRGDLTDTQYF
TRBJ2-5 | TRBV5-1 | . | TRBD1 | TGCGCCAGCAGTGGACAGGGAAGTTCGACTAAAGAGACCCAGTACTTC | CASSGQGSSTKETQYF
TRBJ1-5 | TRBV4-3 | few | . | TGCGCCAGCAGCCAAGAGGCAAATAGCAATCAGCCCCAGCATTTT | CASSQEANSNQPQHF
TRBJ2-5 | TRBV7-9 | . | TRBD2 | TGTGCCAGCAGCCATCGTAGCGGGGGGGCCTACAATGAGCAGTACTTC | CASSHRSGGAYNEQYF
TRBJ2-7 | TRBV5-1 | . | . | TGCGCCAGCAGCAGTACCGGGACCGCCTACGAGCAGTACTTC | CASSSTGTAYEQYF
TRBJ1-2 | TRBV6-5 | . | . | TGTGCCAGCAGTTACTCGAAACAGGCCAACTATGGCTACACCTTC | CASSYSKQANYGYTF
TRBJ1-3 | TRBV20-1 | . | TRBD1 | TGCAGTGCTAGAGATGGACAGGGCGCGTCCTCTGGAAACACCATATATTTT | CSARDGQGASSGNTIYF
TRBJ2-1 | TRBV20-1 | . | . | TGCAGTACTGACGCCAGCTCCTACAATGAGCAGTTCTTC | CSTDASSYNEQFF
TRBJ2-1 | TRBV20-1 | . | . | TGCAGTGCTAGAGAAAACTATGACAATGAGCAGTTCTTC | CSARENYDNEQFF
TRBJ2-2 | TRBV20-1 | . | TRBD2 | TGCAGTGCTTCTAGCGGGCCTGCCCCCGGCACCGGGGAGCTGTTTTTT | CSASSGPAPGTGELFF
TRBJ2-7 | TRBV25-1 | few | . | TGTGCCAGCAGTGAAGCGGTTACCTACGAGCAGTACTTC | CASSEAVTYEQYF
TRBJ2-5 | TRBV27 | few | . | TGTGCCAGCAGTTTAAGGGTCCAAGAGACCCAGTACTTC | CASSLRVQETQYF